One T cell receptor (beta chain) is described in this entry. Its antigen is not identified. The data were taken from a study of Graves' ophthalmopathy and Graves' hyperthyroidism. Points from the study as a whole: Clonotypes were expanded in thyroid at above 0.001 frequency, and most also appeared in blood.

Researchers took RNA transcripts and amplified TCR beta CDR3 regions from them. After a first-round RT-PCR with HTBI primers, a second-round multiplex PCR was run. TCRdb reprocessed the multiplex PCR reads with MiXCR, giving one entry per CDR3 protein. The data hold 600,000 to 650,000 distinct CDR3 sequences, with 22% observed a single time. Cases classed as stable hyperthyroidism had no ophthalmopathy within 18 months of follow-up. Newly diagnosed, the hyperthyroidism patients had under 2 months' duration and were aged 18 to 65. The CDR3 is made up of 13 amino acids. Trimming took 0 bases from V and 7 from J, leaving 9 bases between them. CDR1 is SGHDN, CDR2 FVKESK, per germline.

The material sequenced was peripheral blood. The TCR sequence derives from a young woman with stable Graves' hyperthyroidism. Some clones in this sample may be carry-over from other donors' samples. The chain joins TRBV14 to TRBJ1-1; no definite D call. CDR3 sequence (DNA): TGTGCCAGCAGCCAAGATTTGGAGTTTGAAGCTTTCTTT. Its translation is CASSQDLEFEAFF.